These T cell receptor beta chains were read from a single sample in a study of response to subunit inactivated influenza vaccine. A single record per CDR3 protein comes from TCRdb applying MiXCR to the RT-PCR reads. In the table there are roughly 700,000 distinct CDR3 sequences, approximately 15% of which are singletons. The input for sequencing was PBMCs from blood, taken 14 to 15 days before vaccination. These TCRs come from a man between 50 and 59 years old who received an inactivated influenza vaccine. Each CDR3 is given with its conserved first and last residue. A D gene is named only where the DNA matches it firmly. Size is stated for part of the rows, as once, few or many counts, or as a class when the clone is expanded.

cdr3_nt cdr3_aa v_call d_call cdr3_length j_call clone_size
TGCAGCGTCCCTATGATATACGAGCAGTTCTTC CSVPMIYEQFF TRBV29-1 . 11 TRBJ2-1 .
TGTGCCAGCAGTGAGGGGGTAGGGGCGCCAAATTCACCCCTCCACTTT CASSEGVGAPNSPLHF TRBV2 . 16 TRBJ1-6 .
TGCGCCAGCAGCCAAGAGACCCTTTGGGGAACTGAAGCTTTCTTT CASSQETLWGTEAFF TRBV4-3 . 15 TRBJ1-1 few
TGTGCCATCAGTGATCCTGGATCAGCGGGAGGTTCCACAGATACGCAGTATTTT CAISDPGSAGGSTDTQYF TRBV10-3 TRBD2 18 TRBJ2-3 few
TGTGCCAGCAGTGAGACGTGGAACCCGGGGACCCAGTACTTC CASSETWNPGTQYF TRBV2 . 14 TRBJ2-5 .
TGTGCCAGCAGTTACAGGGGGCTCATGAACACTGAAGCTTTCTTT CASSYRGLMNTEAFF TRBV12-3/TRBV12-4 TRBD1 15 TRBJ1-1 .
TGTGCCAGCAGACGGGGCAGGGGGGATTACGAGCAGTACTTC CASRRGRGDYEQYF TRBV6-1 . 14 TRBJ2-7 .
TGTGCCAGCAGCGTGGGACTACCGGGGGAGACCCAGTACTTC CASSVGLPGETQYF TRBV2 TRBD2 14 TRBJ2-5 .
TGTGCCAGCAGTTGGAGTGAGTATGAAGCTTTCTTT CASSWSEYEAFF TRBV12-3/TRBV12-4 . 12 TRBJ1-1 .
TGTGCCAGCTGCACCGGGACAGGGACGAATGAAAAACTGTTTTTT CASCTGTGTNEKLFF TRBV18 TRBD1 15 TRBJ1-4 .
TGCGCCAGCAGCGCGCGGGGGGCGGGCACAGATACGCAGTATTTT CASSARGAGTDTQYF TRBV5-1 TRBD2 15 TRBJ2-3 few
TGTGCCAGCAGCTTGATTGAAACGGGAGGTTCAGGTACCGGGGAGCTGTTTTTT CASSLIETGGSGTGELFF TRBV5-5 TRBD2 18 TRBJ2-2 few
TGTGCCAGCAGCCAAGAGAGGGACGAGCAGTACTTC CASSQERDEQYF TRBV7-2 . 12 TRBJ2-7 few
TGTGCCAGCAGTTTGGAAGGGTTGGACGAGCAGTACTTC CASSLEGLDEQYF TRBV28 . 13 TRBJ2-7 few
TGCAGTGCTAGAGATCTGAGCGGGGAAGTCGAGCAGTTCTTC CSARDLSGEVEQFF TRBV20-1 TRBD2 14 TRBJ2-1 .
TGCAGTGCTAGTGATGCTACAGGGCGTTACAATGAGCAGTTCTTC CSASDATGRYNEQFF TRBV20-1 . 15 TRBJ2-1 .
TGCAGTGCGAGCGACAGGGGTTTAGCAGATACGCAGTATTTT CSASDRGLADTQYF TRBV20-1 TRBD1 14 TRBJ2-3 .
TGTGCCAGCAGTGCCCACAGGGCCGTTGAAGCTTTCTTT CASSAHRAVEAFF TRBV25-1 . 13 TRBJ1-1 few
TGCGCCAGCAGCCCCCTTGGAGGGCCCAAAAACATTCAGTACTTC CASSPLGGPKNIQYF TRBV4-1 . 15 TRBJ2-4 few
TGCAGCGTGAGAAGGGACCCCTCGACTGAAGCTTTCTTT CSVRRDPSTEAFF TRBV29-1 . 13 TRBJ1-1 many
TGTGCCAGCGAGACTAGTACGTACAATGAGCAGTTCTTC CASETSTYNEQFF TRBV2 . 13 TRBJ2-1 .
TGTGCCAGCAGTGAATACAGACACAATGAGCAGTTCTTC CASSEYRHNEQFF TRBV2 . 13 TRBJ2-1 many
TGTGCCAGCAGCTTACTCAGGGGTACCGGGGAGCTGTTTTTT CASSLLRGTGELFF TRBV6-2/TRBV6-3 . 14 TRBJ2-2 .
TGTGCCAGCAGCGTAGGGACCGGACTAGCACGTTACAATGAGCAGTTCTTC CASSVGTGLARYNEQFF TRBV9 TRBD2 17 TRBJ2-1 .
TGTGCCAGCAGTTACGGAGGGCTTTACACTGAAGCTTTCTTT CASSYGGLYTEAFF TRBV6-5 . 14 TRBJ1-1 few
TGTGCCAGCAGTAACCCTGGGCTAGGACAGAGCTCCTACAATGAGCAGTTCTTC CASSNPGLGQSSYNEQFF TRBV12-3/TRBV12-4 . 18 TRBJ2-1 .
TGTGCCACCAGCAGGGGGACAGGGGGACTAAACTACGAGCAGTACTTC CATSRGTGGLNYEQYF TRBV15 TRBD1 16 TRBJ2-7 .
TGTGCCAGCAGTTACACCGCCACGGGTCGTGAGCAGTTCTTC CASSYTATGREQFF TRBV6-5 . 14 TRBJ2-1 .
TGTGCCTGGAGCCCAGGGGGCACTGAAGCTTTCTTT CAWSPGGTEAFF TRBV30 TRBD1 12 TRBJ1-1 .
TGTGCCAGCAGTCCGGTGGGGGGTCGCACAGATACGCAGTATTTT CASSPVGGRTDTQYF TRBV12-3/TRBV12-4 . 15 TRBJ2-3 few